This T cell receptor beta chain comes out of a study of blood T cells in healthy people across ages (dated by TCRdb to between 2014 and 2017). In the study overall: In model experiments, template switching captured about one uniquely barcoded TCR beta cDNA molecule for every two T cells. Using deep sequencing normalized with unique cDNA molecular identifiers, the study measured how TCR beta repertoire diversity changes with age. The donors were split into four age groups: young (average around 15 years), middle-aged (about 40), aged (over 55) and long-lived (approximately 80). To avoid experimental bias, donors of different ages were distributed randomly across sequencing lanes. For two donors (one aged 18 to 30 and one aged 80 or older), the study analyzed two additional independent replicas of 1 million unique cDNA reads from the same blood draw.

Donors were 35 to 40 systemically healthy Caucasian individuals from Russia aged roughly 6 to 90 years. About 10 milliliters of peripheral blood were drawn from each donor into EDTA-treated Vacutainer tubes. Ficoll-Paque density-gradient centrifugation was used to isolate PBMCs, with at least 7 million obtained per sample. Total RNA was extracted from PBMCs with Trizol reagent, with at least 6 micrograms obtained per sample. For every donor, an aliquot of PBMCs went through flow cytometry to measure the percentages of naive CD45RAhigh/CD27high T cells. V is reduced by 8 bases and J by 6 bases, leaving a spacing of 24 bases between them. The germline V gene encodes CDR1 MNHNS and CDR2 SASEGT. The CDR3 sequence holds 16 residues, the cysteine and phenylalanine included. Only the CDR3 DNA stays, 48 bases, in frame from base 1. Library generation was performed with 5' RACE. The instrument was an Illumina HiSeq 2500. The second PCR ran for roughly 7 to 12 cycles and used a J-beta primer mix along with a sample-barcoded 5' primer. A unique molecular identifier was introduced onto each TCR beta cDNA molecule by a template-switch 5' adaptor carrying 12 random nucleotides. Each sample yielded at least 3 million CDR3-containing paired-end reads. The Mint cDNA synthesis kit, primed by a TRBC-specific oligonucleotide, was used to synthesize first-strand cDNA from all RNA. Following uracil-DNA glycosylase treatment, all cDNA underwent a first 18-cycle PCR with the universal primers M1SS and BC2_uni_R. Regarding the original processing steps: Each sample was normalized by randomly selecting 1 million high-quality reads, each carrying a distinct molecular identifier. Reads with shared molecular identifiers were discarded instead of being binned into consensus sequences. MiTCR, with a Q25 quality threshold and the strictest error-elimination algorithm, was used for CDR3 identification, clonotype clustering and error correction. A nonparametric unseen species model with Euler transformation was used to estimate a lower bound on total TCR beta diversity. TCRdb trimmed public reads at Q25 via fastp, called clones via MiXCR and kept in-frame beta chains. When rows share a CDR3 protein, they turn into one entry using the most common DNA and genes. Here the V and J calls rest on TCRdb's processing, not on the authors' analysis. Within this sample are under 2 million distinct CDR3 sequences, with about 31% of them counted one time only. In total, the top ten clones hold around 10% of the sample.

Broad study findings and their caveats: Donor CMV infection status was unknown, potentially confounding age-related changes in expanded clonotypes. Estimates of total diversity based on one million sequenced T cells were regarded as lower bounds and as underestimates. Observed TCR beta diversity per million T cells fell roughly linearly with age, and a significant reduction was already apparent by age around 36. The long-lived group showed more naive CD4+ T cells, fewer expanded clones and increased TCR diversity than the aged group, suggesting age selection. There was a strong correlation between observed TCR beta diversity and the percentage of naive T cells measured by flow cytometry. Conclusive comparison of naive and antigen-experienced compartments was prevented by the profiling of bulk unsorted PBMCs.

To note about this clonotype: No cognate antigen has been identified for it. Base qualities are missing; no much larger clone stands one base away.

This receptor was taken from a woman aged 30 to 39 in good health. Recombination connected TRBV6-1 to TRBJ2-3; perhaps TRBD1 is the D gene, with 5 bases matching. The specimen was blood. The CDR3 reads as follows: CASPIGEGLGADTQYF. Here is the DNA: TGTGCCAGCCCCATCGGTGAAGGCCTAGGGGCGGATACGCAGTATTTT.